A selection of T cell receptor beta chains follows, all from one sample in a study of T cells in Graves' hyperthyroidism and ophthalmopathy. Each CDR3 protein is one row after TCRdb ran MiXCR on the multiplex PCR reads. The sample carries around 580,000 distinct CDR3 sequences, around 15% recorded once. Sequencing was done on a sample of blood. Receptors were obtained from a woman aged 18-35 years with Graves' hyperthyroidism. CDR3s include the opening cysteine and the closing phenylalanine or tryptophan. Each record gives: CDR3 protein, CDR3 DNA, clone size, J gene, V gene, CDR3 length, D gene. D genes are given only for firm matches. A clone size is listed for some rows: how often the clone was seen (once, few, many), or a class if it is expanded.

CDR3: CASSQKTGGNMNTEAFF; DNA: TGTGCCAGCAGCCAAAAGACAGGGGGAAACATGAACACTGAAGCTTTCTTT; size: many; J: TRBJ1-1; V: TRBV4-2; length: 17; D: TRBD1
CDR3: CASSLDGTHTGELFF; DNA: TGTGCCAGCAGCTTAGACGGCACTCACACCGGGGAGCTGTTTTTT; size: .; J: TRBJ2-2; V: TRBV2; length: 15; D: .
CDR3: CASSQDRGNSNQPQHF; DNA: TGCGCCAGCAGCCAAGATCGAGGGAATAGCAATCAGCCCCAGCATTTT; size: .; J: TRBJ1-5; V: TRBV12-3/TRBV12-4; length: 16; D: .
CDR3: CASTRTSGGNNEQFF; DNA: TGTGCCAGCACGCGGACTAGCGGGGGAAACAATGAGCAGTTCTTC; size: many; J: TRBJ2-1; V: TRBV7-2; length: 15; D: TRBD2
CDR3: CASSQGDSPRDNQPQHF; DNA: TGCGCCAGCAGCCAAGGGGACAGCCCGAGGGACAATCAGCCCCAGCATTTT; size: .; J: TRBJ1-5; V: TRBV4-1; length: 17; D: TRBD1
CDR3: CATSAHGQLEQYF; DNA: TGTGCCACCAGTGCCCACGGGCAGCTCGAGCAGTACTTC; size: .; J: TRBJ2-7; V: TRBV24-1; length: 13; D: .
CDR3: CASSPRLAGAYTQYF; DNA: TGTGCCAGCAGTCCTCGACTAGCGGGGGCCTATACGCAGTATTTT; size: few; J: TRBJ2-3; V: TRBV12-3/TRBV12-4; length: 15; D: TRBD2
CDR3: CASMGRLGGRGFYEQFF; DNA: TGTGCCAGCATGGGAAGGCTGGGGGGGCGCGGGTTCTATGAGCAGTTCTTC; size: .; J: TRBJ2-1; V: TRBV12-3/TRBV12-4; length: 17; D: .
CDR3: CASSPKQVTYRGYTF; DNA: TGTGCCAGCAGTCCCAAGCAAGTCACCTATCGAGGCTACACCTTC; size: .; J: TRBJ1-2; V: TRBV27; length: 15; D: .
CDR3: CASSLDRGMGELFF; DNA: TGTGCCAGCAGCTTAGATCGGGGTATGGGGGAGCTGTTTTTT; size: few; J: TRBJ2-2; V: TRBV11-2; length: 14; D: .
CDR3: CASTPPIGEAFF; DNA: TGTGCCAGCACCCCCCCGATCGGTGAAGCTTTCTTT; size: many; J: TRBJ1-1; V: TRBV28; length: 12; D: .
CDR3: CASSPGTGNTYEQYF; DNA: TGTGCCAGCAGCCCCGGGACAGGCAATACTTACGAGCAGTACTTC; size: few; J: TRBJ2-7; V: TRBV5-4; length: 15; D: TRBD1
CDR3: CASKPGQGTTGELFF; DNA: TGTGCCAGCAAACCGGGACAGGGGACCACCGGGGAGCTGTTTTTT; size: many; J: TRBJ2-2; V: TRBV6-1; length: 15; D: TRBD1
CDR3: CASSQDMGNNSPLHF; DNA: TGCGCCAGCAGCCAAGATATGGGGAATAATTCACCCCTCCACTTT; size: few; J: TRBJ1-6; V: TRBV4-3; length: 15; D: .
CDR3: CASSQGSGSAGEQFF; DNA: TGTGCCAGCAGCCAAGGCAGCGGGAGCGCCGGGGAGCAGTTCTTC; size: many; J: TRBJ2-1; V: TRBV3-1; length: 15; D: TRBD2
CDR3: CASSIVHLRDNEQFF; DNA: TGTGCCAGTAGTATAGTTCACCTCCGGGACAATGAGCAGTTCTTC; size: few; J: TRBJ2-1; V: TRBV19; length: 15; D: .
CDR3: CASSRTGGFSHPEKLFF; DNA: TGTGCCAGCAGCCGGACAGGGGGCTTCTCGCATCCTGAAAAACTGTTTTTT; size: .; J: TRBJ1-4; V: TRBV27; length: 17; D: TRBD1
CDR3: CASSTTSVNTQYF; DNA: TGTGCCAGCAGCACGACTTCTGTGAATACGCAGTATTTT; size: .; J: TRBJ2-3; V: TRBV7-9; length: 13; D: .
CDR3: CAISESDSGANVLTF; DNA: TGTGCCATCAGTGAGTCGGACTCTGGGGCCAACGTCCTGACTTTC; size: many; J: TRBJ2-6; V: TRBV10-3; length: 15; D: .
CDR3: CASSLPPPSYNEQFF; DNA: TGTGCCAGCAGCTTACCCCCCCCCTCCTACAATGAGCAGTTCTTC; size: many; J: TRBJ2-1; V: TRBV7-8; length: 15; D: .
CDR3: CSVETRQGQETQYF; DNA: TGCAGCGTTGAAACGCGACAGGGTCAAGAGACCCAGTACTTC; size: many; J: TRBJ2-5; V: TRBV29-1; length: 14; D: TRBD1
CDR3: CSVAGFYEQYF; DNA: TGCAGCGTGGCGGGATTCTACGAGCAGTACTTC; size: .; J: TRBJ2-7; V: TRBV29-1; length: 11; D: .